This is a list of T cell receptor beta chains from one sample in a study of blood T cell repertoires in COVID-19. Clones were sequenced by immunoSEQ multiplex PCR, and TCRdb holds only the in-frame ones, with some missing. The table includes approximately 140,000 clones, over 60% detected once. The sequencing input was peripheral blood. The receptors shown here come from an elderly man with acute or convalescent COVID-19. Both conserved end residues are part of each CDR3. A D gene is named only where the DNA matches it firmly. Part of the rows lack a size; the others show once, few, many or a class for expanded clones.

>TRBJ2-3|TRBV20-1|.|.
CSATKGATQYF
TGCAGTGCTACGAAAGGGGCTACGCAGTATTTT
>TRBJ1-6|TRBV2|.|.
CASSDREGSPLHF
TGTGCCAGCAGTGATCGGGAAGGCTCACCCCTCCACTTT
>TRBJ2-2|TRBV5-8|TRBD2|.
CASSLLSTSGGWSNTGELFF
TGTGCCAGCAGCTTGCTGTCGACTAGCGGGGGGTGGTCGAACACCGGGGAGCTGTTTTTT
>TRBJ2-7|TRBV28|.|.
CASSSLSHARTAKPYEQYF
TGTGCCAGCAGTTCGTTGTCACACGCTAGGACAGCTAAACCCTACGAGCAGTACTTC
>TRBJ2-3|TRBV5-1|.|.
CASSLGRGLSTDTQYF
TGCGCCAGCAGCTTAGGGCGGGGCCTTAGCACAGATACGCAGTATTTT
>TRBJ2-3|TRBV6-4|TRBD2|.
CASSEAGGTDTQYF
TGTGCCAGCAGTGAAGCGGGGGGCACAGATACGCAGTATTTT
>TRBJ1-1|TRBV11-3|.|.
CASSKQENTEAFF
TGTGCCAGCAGTAAACAGGAGAACACTGAAGCTTTCTTT
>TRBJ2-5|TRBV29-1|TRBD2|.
CSGRGGRQETQYF
TGCAGCGGACGGGGGGGCCGGCAAGAGACCCAGTACTTC
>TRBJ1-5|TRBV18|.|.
CASSPPAGLDQPQHF
TGTGCCAGCTCACCACCCGCGGGGCTGGATCAGCCCCAGCATTTT
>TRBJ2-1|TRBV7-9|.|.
CASSLARYAKTSNQFF
TGTGCCAGCAGCTTAGCGCGCTACGCCAAAACTAGCAACCAGTTCTTC
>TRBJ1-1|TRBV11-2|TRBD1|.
CASSPDRASTEAFF
TGTGCCAGCAGTCCGGACAGGGCATCTACTGAAGCTTTCTTT
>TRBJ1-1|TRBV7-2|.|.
CASSPVGVRNTEAFF
TGTGCCAGCAGCCCCGTAGGGGTTAGGAACACTGAAGCTTTCTTT
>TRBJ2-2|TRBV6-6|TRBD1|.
CASRAPGQTNTGELFF
TGTGCCAGCAGGGCTCCGGGACAGACGAACACCGGGGAGCTGTTTTTT
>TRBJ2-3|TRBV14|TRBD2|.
CASSQLAGGRNTDTQYF
TGTGCCAGCAGCCAACTAGCGGGGGGGCGAAACACAGATACGCAGTATTTT
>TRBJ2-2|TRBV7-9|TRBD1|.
CASSLDLLRTGGTGELFF
TGTGCCAGCAGCTTAGATCTCCTCAGGACAGGGGGCACCGGGGAGCTGTTTTTT
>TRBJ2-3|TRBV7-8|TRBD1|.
CASTGQGVTDTQYF
TGTGCCAGCACCGGACAGGGAGTGACGGATACGCAGTATTTT
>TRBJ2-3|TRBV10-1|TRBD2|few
CASSHALAGGPDTQYF
TGCGCCAGCAGTCACGCTCTAGCGGGGGGGCCGGATACGCAGTATTTT
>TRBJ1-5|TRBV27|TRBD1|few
CASSLGGQAHQPQHF
TGTGCCAGCAGTTTAGGCGGACAGGCTCATCAGCCCCAGCATTTT
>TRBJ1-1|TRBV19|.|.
CATYGQFAEAFF
TGTGCCACCTACGGACAGTTCGCTGAAGCTTTCTTT
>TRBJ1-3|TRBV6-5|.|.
CASSYGTSGNTIYF
TGTGCCAGCAGTTACGGCACCTCTGGAAACACCATATATTTT
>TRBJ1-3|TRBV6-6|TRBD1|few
CASKTGTGNTIYF
TGTGCCAGCAAGACAGGGACTGGAAACACCATATATTTT
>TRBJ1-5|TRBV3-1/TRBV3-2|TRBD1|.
CASSQGQINQPQHF
TGTGCCAGCAGCCAGGGACAGATCAATCAGCCCCAGCATTTT
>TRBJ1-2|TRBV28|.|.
CASSVGQHGYTF
TGTGCCAGCAGTGTCGGACAGCATGGCTACACCTTC
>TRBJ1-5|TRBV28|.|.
CASSLSSGFNQPQHF
TGTGCCAGCAGTTTATCATCAGGGTTCAATCAGCCCCAGCATTTT
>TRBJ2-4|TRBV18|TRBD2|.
CASSPSGAGNIQYF
TGTGCCAGCTCACCGAGCGGGGCAGGAAACATTCAGTACTTC
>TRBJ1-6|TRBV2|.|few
CASSDRVGSPLHF
TGTGCCAGCAGTGACAGGGTCGGATCACCCCTCCACTTT
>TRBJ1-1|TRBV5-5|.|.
CASSPGGWNTEAFF
TGTGCCAGCAGCCCGGGTGGGTGGAACACTGAAGCTTTCTTT
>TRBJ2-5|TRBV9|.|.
CASSPLGQPQETQYF
TGTGCCAGCAGCCCCCTTGGACAGCCACAAGAGACCCAGTACTTC
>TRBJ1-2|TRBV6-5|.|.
CASSYSGLRGDGYTF
TGTGCCAGCAGTTACTCCGGTCTCAGGGGTGATGGCTACACCTTC
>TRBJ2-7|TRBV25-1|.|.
CASSGQDSYEQYF
TGTGCCAGCAGTGGACAGGACTCCTACGAGCAGTACTTC
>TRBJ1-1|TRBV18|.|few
CASSPDIMNTEAFF
TGTGCCAGCTCACCAGACATAATGAACACTGAAGCTTTCTTT
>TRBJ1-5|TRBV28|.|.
CASSHEGRGYQPQHF
TGTGCCAGCAGTCACGAGGGCAGGGGATATCAGCCCCAGCATTTT
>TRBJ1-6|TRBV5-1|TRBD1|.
CASRVGQGESPLHF
TGCGCCAGCAGGGTGGGACAGGGAGAATCACCCCTCCACTTT
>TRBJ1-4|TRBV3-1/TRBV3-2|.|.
CASSPPGEDAANEKLFF
TGTGCCAGCAGCCCCCCGGGGGAGGACGCAGCTAATGAAAAACTGTTTTTT
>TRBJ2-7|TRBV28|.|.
CASSFGAGFDYEQYF
TGTGCCAGCAGTTTTGGGGCAGGGTTCGACTACGAGCAGTACTTC
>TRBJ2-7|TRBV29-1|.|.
CSVAPDSIPPKQYF
TGCAGCGTTGCTCCGGACAGCATTCCTCCGAAGCAGTACTTC
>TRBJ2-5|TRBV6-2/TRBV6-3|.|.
CASSLRHGVWTQYF
TGTGCCAGCAGTTTACGACACGGGGTTTGGACCCAGTACTTC
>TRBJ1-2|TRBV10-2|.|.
CASRPLGLGYGYTF
TGCGCCAGCAGACCCCTGGGCTTGGGCTATGGCTACACCTTC
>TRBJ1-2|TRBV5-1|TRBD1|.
CASSLGPPGQGEDNYGYTF
TGCGCCAGCAGCTTAGGCCCCCCCGGACAGGGTGAGGATAACTATGGCTACACCTTC
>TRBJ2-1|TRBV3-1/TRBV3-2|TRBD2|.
CASSQGTSGGGDNEQFF
TGTGCCAGCAGCCAAGGGACTAGCGGGGGCGGGGACAATGAGCAGTTCTTC
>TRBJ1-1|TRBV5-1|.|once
CASSLEGTTGTEAFF
TGCGCCAGCAGCTTGGAGGGGACTACGGGGACTGAAGCTTTCTTT
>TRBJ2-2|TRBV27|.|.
CASSFRGGELFF
TGTGCCAGCAGTTTTCGGGGCGGGGAGCTGTTTTTT
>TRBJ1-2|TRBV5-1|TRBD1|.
CASSSRDRGDYGYTF
TGCGCCAGCAGCAGCCGGGACAGGGGTGACTATGGCTACACCTTC
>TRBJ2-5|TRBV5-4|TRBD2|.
CASSFLAGETQYF
TGTGCCAGCAGCTTCCTAGCGGGAGAGACCCAGTACTTC
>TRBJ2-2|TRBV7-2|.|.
CASSLVGGAGTGELFF
TGTGCCAGCAGCTTAGTTGGGGGGGCTGGCACCGGGGAGCTGTTTTTT
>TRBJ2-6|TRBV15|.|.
CATRRTRAAGANVLTF
TGTGCCACCAGGCGTACGCGGGCGGCTGGGGCCAACGTCCTGACTTTC
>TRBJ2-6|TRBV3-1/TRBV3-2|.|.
CASSQGGQTGANVLTF
TGTGCCAGCAGCCAAGGGGGGCAGACTGGGGCCAACGTCCTGACTTTC
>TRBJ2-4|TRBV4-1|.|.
CASSQDWAARVGAKNIQYF
TGCGCCAGCAGCCAAGATTGGGCTGCGAGGGTTGGGGCCAAAAACATTCAGTACTTC
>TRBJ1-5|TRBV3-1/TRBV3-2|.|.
CASSAQGKGQPQHF
TGTGCCAGCAGCGCGCAGGGAAAAGGTCAGCCCCAGCATTTT
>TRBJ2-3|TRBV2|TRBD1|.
CASSVGQGASTQYF
TGTGCCAGCAGTGTAGGTCAGGGGGCCAGTACGCAGTATTTT
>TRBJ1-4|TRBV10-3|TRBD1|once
CAISEGQGEKLFF
TGTGCCATCAGTGAGGGACAGGGGGAAAAACTGTTTTTT
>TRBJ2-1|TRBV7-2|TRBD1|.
CASSEAVGTGVNEQFF
TGTGCCAGCAGCGAAGCGGTTGGGACAGGGGTTAATGAGCAGTTCTTC
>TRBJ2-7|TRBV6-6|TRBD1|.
CASSDRGGTYEQYF
TGTGCCAGCAGCGACAGGGGGGGGACCTACGAGCAGTACTTC
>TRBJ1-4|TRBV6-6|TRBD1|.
CASSPQATGAGGEEKLFF
TGTGCCAGCAGTCCCCAGGCCACAGGGGCCGGAGGGGAAGAAAAACTGTTTTTT
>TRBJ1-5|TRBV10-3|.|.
CAISESVNQPQHF
TGTGCCATCAGTGAGTCCGTCAATCAGCCCCAGCATTTT
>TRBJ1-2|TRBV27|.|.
CASSSGGNYGYTF
TGTGCCAGCAGTTCCGGGGGGAACTATGGCTACACCTTC
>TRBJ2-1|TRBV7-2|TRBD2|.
CASSLLAGAYNEQFF
TGTGCCAGCAGTTTACTAGCGGGGGCTTACAATGAGCAGTTCTTC
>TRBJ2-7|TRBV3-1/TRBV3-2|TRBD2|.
CASSQVGRGTYEQYF
TGTGCCAGCAGCCAAGTGGGGCGGGGGACCTACGAGCAGTACTTC